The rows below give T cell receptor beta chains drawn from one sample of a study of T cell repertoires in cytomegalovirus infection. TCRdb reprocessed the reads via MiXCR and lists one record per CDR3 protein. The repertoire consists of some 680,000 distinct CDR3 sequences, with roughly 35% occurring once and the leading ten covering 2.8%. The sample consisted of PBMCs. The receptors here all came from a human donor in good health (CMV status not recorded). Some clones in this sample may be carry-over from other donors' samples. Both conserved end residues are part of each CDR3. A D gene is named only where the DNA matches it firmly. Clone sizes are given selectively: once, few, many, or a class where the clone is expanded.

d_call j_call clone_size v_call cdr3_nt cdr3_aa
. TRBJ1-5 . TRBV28 TGTGCCAGCAGTTTAATTTCGGGGGCGCATAGCAATCAGCCCCAGCATTTT CASSLISGAHSNQPQHF
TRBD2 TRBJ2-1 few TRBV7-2 TGTGCCAGCAGCTTAGCGTCGGGGGGAATCCGTGGGAATGAGCAGTTCTTC CASSLASGGIRGNEQFF
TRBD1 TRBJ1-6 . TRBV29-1 TGCAGCGTGAGGACAGGGTCGTGGAATTCACCCCTCCACTTT CSVRTGSWNSPLHF
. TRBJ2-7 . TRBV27 TGTGACAGCAGTTTGGCGGGATACTACGAGCAGTACTTC CDSSLAGYYEQYF
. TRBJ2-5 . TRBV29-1 TGCAGCGTTGATATTTGGGGCCCTGACTATCGTGAGACCCAGTACTTC CSVDIWGPDYRETQYF
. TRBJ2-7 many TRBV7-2 TGTGCCAGCAGTCTCAAGCCATCCTACGAGCAGTACTTC CASSLKPSYEQYF
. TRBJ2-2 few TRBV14 TGTGCAGTAGGGCGGACCGCGAACACCGGGGAGCTGTTTTTT CAVGRTANTGELFF
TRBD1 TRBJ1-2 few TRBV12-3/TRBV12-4 TGTGCCAGCAGGCTTTCGGGACAGGGGGACACCTTC CASRLSGQGDTF
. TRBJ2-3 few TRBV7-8 TGTGCCAGCAGCTTAGGGGGAAGTCTAGATACGCAGTATTTT CASSLGGSLDTQYF
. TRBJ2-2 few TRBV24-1 TGTGCCACCAGTGGGGTCGCGAACACCGGGGAGCTGTTTTTT CATSGVANTGELFF
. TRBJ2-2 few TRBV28 TGTGCCAGCAGTCGGAGGGACCGATACACCGGGGAGCTGTTTTTT CASSRRDRYTGELFF
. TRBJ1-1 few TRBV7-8 TGTGCCAGCAGCTCCCCTCAGGGATTACTGAACACTGAAGCTTTCTTT CASSSPQGLLNTEAFF
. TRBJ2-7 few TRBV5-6 TGTGCCAGCAGCTTGAGGATGGGGAGCTACGAGCAGTACTTC CASSLRMGSYEQYF
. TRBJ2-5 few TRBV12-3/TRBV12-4 TGTGCCAGCAGTTCTACAGGGTCCGTAGAGACCCAGTACTTC CASSSTGSVETQYF
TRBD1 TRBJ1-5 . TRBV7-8 TGTGCCAGCAGCCTGAACAGGGGTAGAGTACAGCCCCAGCATTTT CASSLNRGRVQPQHF
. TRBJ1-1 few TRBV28 TGTGCCAGCACCGAGTGGGGGTGGGCTTTCTTT CASTEWGWAFF
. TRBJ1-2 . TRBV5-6 TGTGCCAGCAGCTTGGAGGCCGGATCGGACACCTTC CASSLEAGSDTF
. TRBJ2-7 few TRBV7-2 TGTGCCAGCAGCGCCAGTAGAGGCGAGCAGTACTTC CASSASRGEQYF
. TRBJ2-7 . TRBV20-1 TGCAGTGCTAGTGTCGGCAAGGGGTACGAGCAGTACTTC CSASVGKGYEQYF
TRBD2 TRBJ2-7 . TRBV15 TGTGCCACCAGCAGAAACCGGGAGGCAAAAGGGCAGTACTTC CATSRNREAKGQYF
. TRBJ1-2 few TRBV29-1 TGCAGCGTTGAATATTTCGAGTCCGGGGATGGCTACACCTTC CSVEYFESGDGYTF
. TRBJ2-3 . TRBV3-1 TGTGCCAGCAGCCATGGCGGGGCGGATACGCAGTATTTT CASSHGGADTQYF
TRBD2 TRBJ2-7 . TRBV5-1 TGCGCCAGCAGCTTGGCCAGCGGGAGGATCTACGAGCAGTACTTC CASSLASGRIYEQYF
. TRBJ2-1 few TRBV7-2 TGTGCCAGCAGCGGACGGACTAACCGAGGGGGGGGGCAGTTCTTC CASSGRTNRGGGQFF
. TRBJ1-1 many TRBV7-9 TGTGCCAGCACCCCGTTGCTGAACACTGAAGCTTTCTTT CASTPLLNTEAFF
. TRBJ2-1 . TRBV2 TGTGCCAGCAGTGCGAGGATCCCCTCCAATGAGCAGTTCTTC CASSARIPSNEQFF
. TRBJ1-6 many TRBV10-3 TGTGCCACCCGATTAACTACGGATAATTCACCCCTCCACTTT CATRLTTDNSPLHF
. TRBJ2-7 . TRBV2 TGTGCCAGCAGTGGCGCCAGGGACTCCGATTACGAGCAGTACTTC CASSGARDSDYEQYF
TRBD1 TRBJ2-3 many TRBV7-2 TGTGCCAGCAGCTTACAGGGGGCAGATACGCAGTATTTT CASSLQGADTQYF
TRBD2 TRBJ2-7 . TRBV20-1 TGCAGTGCTAGAGTAGCCGCTAGCGGGGCCCGCCTTGAGTACTTC CSARVAASGARLEYF
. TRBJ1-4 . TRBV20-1 TGCAGTGTCTGGAGTCCTAATGAAAAACTGTTTTTT CSVWSPNEKLFF
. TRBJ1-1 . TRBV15 TGTGCCACCATGTTGCATGGGAACACTGAAGCTTTCTTT CATMLHGNTEAFF
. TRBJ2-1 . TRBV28 TGTGCCAGCAGTTTATTGTCAGGCTACAATGAGCAGTTCTTC CASSLLSGYNEQFF
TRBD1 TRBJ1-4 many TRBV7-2 TGTGCCAGCAAGCGCCCGGGACAGGGGATTGAAAAACTGTTTTTT CASKRPGQGIEKLFF
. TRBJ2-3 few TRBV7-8 TGTGCCCTCGACTTAAAGACCACCTCCTTAACAGATACGCAGTATTTT CALDLKTTSLTDTQYF
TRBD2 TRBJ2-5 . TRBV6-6 TGTGCCAGCAGTTACACCATGACTAGCGGACAAGAGACCCAGTACTTC CASSYTMTSGQETQYF